The 2 T cell receptor beta chains below come from one sample, sequenced in a study of T cells after yellow fever vaccination. TCRdb re-derived calls from the 5' RACE reads in MiXCR, one entry per CDR3 protein. Of around 300,000 distinct CDR3 sequences detected, over 4% appear once; the ten largest clones hold around 24%. Specimen: PBMCs, collected 5 days after the yellow fever booster vaccination. These receptors originate from a young man who received the YFV17D yellow fever vaccine.

Comment on this clonotype: This may come from a read error, since a much larger clone is one base off. The chain employs TRBV2 and TRBJ2-2; 8 positions match TRBD1. Trimming cost V 10 bases and J 5 bases; bases outside gene matches: 6. There are 13 residues in the CDR3. Germline V gene sequence: CDR1 SNHLY, CDR2 FYNNEI. The DNA for the CDR3 is TGTGCCAACCCGGACAGGGAGACCGGGGAGCTGTTTTTT. Encoded protein: CANPDRETGELFF.

At least ten counts were recorded for this clonotype. The V gene is TRBV18, the J gene TRBJ2-7, with TRBD1 as a possible D gene (6 bases). Trimming cost V 6 bases and J 3 bases, with 18 bases left between them. The CDR3 is 15 residues long. Germline CDR1 KGHSH, CDR2 LQKENI. The CDR3 loop reads CASSPTGLPYYEQYF. The CDR3 nucleotides read TGTGCCAGCTCGCCTACAGGGCTACCATACTACGAGCAGTACTTC.